The present TCR beta chain was sequenced within a study of persistence of HIV-infected CD4 T cells. Of note for this clone: Its matching antigen is unknown.

Sequencing used immunoSEQ version 4 in survey mode. Clones were sequenced by immunoSEQ multiplex PCR, and TCRdb holds only the in-frame ones, with some missing. The table shows fewer than 40,000 clones, with over 80% occurring only once. The CDR3 totals 17 residues. Germline V gene lookup returns CDR1 LGHDT and CDR2 YNNKEL (reference sequence). The J segment lost 2 bases and the V segment lost 4 bases, leaving 8 bases of the junction unmatched. Cells were stimulated with CMV-infected fibroblast lysates at 8.5 to 10 ug/mL. Sorted nonresponding memory CD4+ T cells were CD40L-negative, CD69-negative, CD45RO-high.

The chain uses TRBV3-1 (or the pseudogene TRBV3-2) and TRBJ2-3; 11 bases map to TRBD2. The sequenced sample was CD4+ T cells sorted from PBMCs after roughly 19-hour stimulation, obtained from a patient who received antiretroviral therapy. This TCR came from an adult woman with HIV who was CMV-seropositive. The CDR3 sequence is CASSRFGTSGTTDTQYF. In DNA, the CDR3 is TGTGCCAGCAGCCGATTCGGGACTAGCGGAACCACAGATACGCAGTATTTT.